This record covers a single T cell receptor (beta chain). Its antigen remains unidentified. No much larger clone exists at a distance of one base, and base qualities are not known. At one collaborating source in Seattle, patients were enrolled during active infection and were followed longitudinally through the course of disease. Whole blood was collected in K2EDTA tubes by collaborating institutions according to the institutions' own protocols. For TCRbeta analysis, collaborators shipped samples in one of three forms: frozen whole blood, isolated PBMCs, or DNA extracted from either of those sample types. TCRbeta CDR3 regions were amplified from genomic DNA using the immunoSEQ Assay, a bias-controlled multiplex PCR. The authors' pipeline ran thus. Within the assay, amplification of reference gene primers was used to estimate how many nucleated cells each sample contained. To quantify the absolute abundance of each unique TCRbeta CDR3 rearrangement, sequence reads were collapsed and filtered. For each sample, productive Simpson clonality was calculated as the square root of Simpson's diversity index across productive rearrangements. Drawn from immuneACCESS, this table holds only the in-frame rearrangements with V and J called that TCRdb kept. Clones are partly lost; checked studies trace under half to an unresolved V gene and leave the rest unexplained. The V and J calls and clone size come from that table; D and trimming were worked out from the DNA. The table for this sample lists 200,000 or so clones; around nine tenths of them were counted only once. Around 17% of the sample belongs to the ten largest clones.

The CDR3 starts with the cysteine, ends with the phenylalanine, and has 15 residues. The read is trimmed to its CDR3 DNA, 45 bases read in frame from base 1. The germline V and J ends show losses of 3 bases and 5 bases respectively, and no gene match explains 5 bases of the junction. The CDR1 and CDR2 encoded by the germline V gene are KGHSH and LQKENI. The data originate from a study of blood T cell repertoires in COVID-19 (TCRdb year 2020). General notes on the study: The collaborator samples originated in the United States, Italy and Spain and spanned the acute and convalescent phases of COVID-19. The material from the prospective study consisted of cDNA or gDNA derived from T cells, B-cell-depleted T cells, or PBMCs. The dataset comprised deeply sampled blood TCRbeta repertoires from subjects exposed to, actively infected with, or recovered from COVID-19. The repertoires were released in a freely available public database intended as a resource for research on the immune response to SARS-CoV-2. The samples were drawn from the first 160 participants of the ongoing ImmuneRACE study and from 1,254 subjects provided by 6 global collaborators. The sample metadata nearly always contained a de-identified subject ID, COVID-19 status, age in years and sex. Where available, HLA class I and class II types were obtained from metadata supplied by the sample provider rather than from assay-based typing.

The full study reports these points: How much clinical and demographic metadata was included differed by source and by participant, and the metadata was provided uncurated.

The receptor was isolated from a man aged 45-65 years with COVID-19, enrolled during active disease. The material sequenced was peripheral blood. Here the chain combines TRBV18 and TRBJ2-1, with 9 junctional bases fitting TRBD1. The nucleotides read TGTGCCAGCTCACCCCCGGGACAGGGAGACAATGAGCAGTTCTTC. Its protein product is CASSPPGQGDNEQFF.